A selection of T cell receptor beta chains follows, all from one sample in a study of CD8 T cells in ankylosing spondylitis. TCRdb re-called the 5' RACE reads through MiXCR, storing one row per CDR3 protein. Among under 300,000 distinct CDR3 sequences, over 9.5% were seen once, and the ten largest hold about 2.5%. The sequenced sample was blood, either unsorted or a sorted T cell fraction (not recorded which). The receptors derive from a male donor with ankylosing spondylitis or in good health (not recorded which). Each CDR3 is given without its conserved first and last residue.

>TRBJ2-7|TRBV6-5
ASSYSPGEGYEQY
>TRBJ2-3|TRBV2
ASRKGPLHTDTQY
>TRBJ2-7|TRBV11-2
ASSLDIPASYEQY
>TRBJ2-3|TRBV20-1
SAPRDFGTQY
>TRBJ2-1|TRBV29-1
SVGASGRLGDHEQF
>TRBJ2-3|TRBV7-2
ASSSPREPSTDTQY
>TRBJ2-3|TRBV5-5
ASSLLTREGSTDTQY
>TRBJ1-1|TRBV11-2
ASSHLRFTGWQNTEAF
>TRBJ2-1|TRBV5-5
ASSLIAGSVQWEQF
>TRBJ1-2|TRBV29-1
SVALTYRGATNYGYT
>TRBJ1-5|TRBV20-1
SARDRIAQREH
>TRBJ2-2|TRBV5-1
ASSLGSSTGELF
>TRBJ2-2|TRBV14
ASSQVRILRDTSTGELF
>TRBJ2-5|TRBV7-9
ASSSFGTAQETQY
>TRBJ1-1|TRBV10-3
AISVLGGTEAF
>TRBJ1-2|TRBV19
ASSILTVGRGYT
>TRBJ2-3|TRBV18
ASSPARDRGTDTQY
>TRBJ2-1|TRBV10-3
AISGSYNEQF
>TRBJ1-1|TRBV12-3/TRBV12-4
ASSRFTEAF
>TRBJ2-7|TRBV10-3
AISSTLYEQY
>TRBJ2-2|TRBV27
ASSYAAGMDTGELF
>TRBJ2-7|TRBV7-7
ASSPGFGYEQY
>TRBJ2-1|TRBV27
ASSREVGGPVSYNEQF
>TRBJ2-3|TRBV5-1
ASSSGTATDTQY
>TRBJ2-5|TRBV20-1
SATPQLAGETQY
>TRBJ1-1|TRBV20-1
SARGAEGPNTEAF
>TRBJ1-2|TRBV6-1
ASSAQQGRYGYT
>TRBJ2-7|TRBV6-5
ASSYRGVSYEQY
>TRBJ2-5|TRBV4-2
ASSPWPKETQY
>TRBJ1-5|TRBV12-3/TRBV12-4
ASSSNLDRDLPQH
>TRBJ1-6|TRBV27
ASSLEGGGNSPLH
>TRBJ1-1|TRBV12-3/TRBV12-4
ASREVGGGAEAF
>TRBJ2-7|TRBV7-2
ASSLEKGYEQY
>TRBJ1-3|TRBV5-1
ASSLGFGDTIY
>TRBJ2-1|TRBV2
ASSEGVAGKQF
>TRBJ1-5|TRBV2
ASRMRHRDDQPQH
>TRBJ2-7|TRBV5-1
ASSLTIGGRREQY
>TRBJ1-3|TRBV21-1
ASPRGHLSSGNTIY
>TRBJ2-1|TRBV3-1
ASSQGWGLAGGNEQF
>TRBJ2-1|TRBV7-9
ASSSSGTAYNEQF
>TRBJ1-1|TRBV3-1
ASEGLPNTEAF
>TRBJ1-2|TRBV27
AAHDLEGRGGYT
>TRBJ2-1|TRBV5-4
ASSRGLAETYNEQF
>TRBJ2-5|TRBV5-1
ASSPSFLKETQY